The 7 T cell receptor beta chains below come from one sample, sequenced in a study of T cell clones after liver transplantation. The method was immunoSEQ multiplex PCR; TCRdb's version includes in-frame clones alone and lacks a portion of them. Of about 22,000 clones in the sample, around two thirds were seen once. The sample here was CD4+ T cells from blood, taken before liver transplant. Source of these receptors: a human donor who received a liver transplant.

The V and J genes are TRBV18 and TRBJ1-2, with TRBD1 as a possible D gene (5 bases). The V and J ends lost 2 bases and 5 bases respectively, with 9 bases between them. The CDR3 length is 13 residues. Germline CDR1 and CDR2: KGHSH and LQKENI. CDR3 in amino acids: CASSPGAVYGYTF. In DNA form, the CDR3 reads TGTGCCAGCTCACCAGGGGCTGTATATGGCTACACCTTC.

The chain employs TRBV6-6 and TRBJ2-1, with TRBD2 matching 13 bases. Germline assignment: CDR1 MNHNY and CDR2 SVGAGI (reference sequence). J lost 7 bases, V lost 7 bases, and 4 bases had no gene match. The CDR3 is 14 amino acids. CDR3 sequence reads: CASIQLAGGNEQFF. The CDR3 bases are TGTGCCAGCATCCAACTAGCGGGAGGGAATGAGCAGTTCTTC.

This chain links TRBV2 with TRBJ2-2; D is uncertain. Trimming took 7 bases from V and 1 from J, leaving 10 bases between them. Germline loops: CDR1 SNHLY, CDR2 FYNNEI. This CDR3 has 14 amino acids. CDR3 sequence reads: CASKATRNTGELFF. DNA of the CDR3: TGTGCCAGCAAGGCCACGCGGAACACCGGGGAGCTGTTTTTT.

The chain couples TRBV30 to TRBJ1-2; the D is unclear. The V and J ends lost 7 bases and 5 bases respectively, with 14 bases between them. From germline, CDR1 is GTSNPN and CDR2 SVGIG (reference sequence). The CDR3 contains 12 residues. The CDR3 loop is CASFTDMYGYTF. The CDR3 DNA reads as TGTGCCTCCTTCACTGATATGTATGGCTACACCTTC.

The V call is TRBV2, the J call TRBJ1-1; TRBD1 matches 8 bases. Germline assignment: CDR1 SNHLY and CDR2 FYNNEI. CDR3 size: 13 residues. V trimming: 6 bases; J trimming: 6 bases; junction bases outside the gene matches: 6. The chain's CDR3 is CASSGQQGAEAFF. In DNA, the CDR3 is TGTGCCAGCAGCGGACAACAGGGGGCTGAAGCTTTCTTT. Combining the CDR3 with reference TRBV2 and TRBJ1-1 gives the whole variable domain EPEVTQTPSHQVTQMGQEVILRCVPISNHLYFYWYRQILGQKVEFLVSFYNNEISEKSEIFDDQFSVERPDGSNFTLKIRSTKLEDSAMYFCASSGQQGAEAFFGQGTRLTVV.

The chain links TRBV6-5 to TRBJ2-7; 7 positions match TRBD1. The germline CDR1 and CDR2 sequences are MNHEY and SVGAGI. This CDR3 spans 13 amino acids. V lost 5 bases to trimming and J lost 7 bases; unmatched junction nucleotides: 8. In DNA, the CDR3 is TGTGCCAGCAGTAACAGGGGTTCGAGGGAGCAGTACGTC. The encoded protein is CASSNRGSREQYV.

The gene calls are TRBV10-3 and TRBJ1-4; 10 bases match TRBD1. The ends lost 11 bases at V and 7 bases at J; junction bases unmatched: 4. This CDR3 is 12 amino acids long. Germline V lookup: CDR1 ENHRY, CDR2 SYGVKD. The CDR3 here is CASRDRGEKLFF. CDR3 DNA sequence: TGTGCCTCCCGGGACAGGGGTGAAAAACTGTTTTTT.